This T cell receptor beta chain was recovered during a study of T cells after yellow fever vaccination. Study-level results: Peaking faster, on day 5 versus 15, the secondary response was nonetheless weaker.

TCRdb processed the 5' RACE reads anew with MiXCR; each CDR3 protein has one entry. The profile covers about 220,000 distinct CDR3 sequences, with approximately 3% appearing a single time and about 3.3% taken by the ten largest. This clonotype was seen many times. What it binds is not known. Trimming took 4 bases from V and 2 from J, leaving 10 bases between them. Germline values: CDR1 SGHRS, CDR2 YFSETQ. The CDR3 length is 15 residues. The specimen was CD4+ T cells sorted from PBMCs, collected 10 days after the yellow fever booster vaccination. This clonotype was sampled from a man in his late teens or twenties who received the YFV17D yellow fever vaccine. The chain joins TRBV5-1 to TRBJ2-6; D remains ambiguous. As DNA, the CDR3 is TGCGCCAGCAGCCTTTTGGACCCTGGGGCCAACGTCCTGACTTTC. It yields the protein CASSLLDPGANVLTF.